This T cell receptor beta chain was recorded in a study of identifying expanded T cells in peripheral blood. Regarding this clone: Antigen unknown.

Collection occurred without any documented infections or immune events in donors. V lost 3 bases to trimming and J lost 4 bases, with 10 bases between them. The CDR3 sequence is 14 residues long. Looked up from germline, CDR1 is LNHDA and CDR2 is SQIVND (reference sequence). TCRdb keeps only in-frame clones here, not all; method: immunoSEQ multiplex PCR. In the table there are around 100,000 clones, around nine tenths of which are singletons. Study-level results: Over two and four weeks, about 15 and 19 clones changed, versus around 1.2 between replicates.

Sequenced: blood. The V and J genes are TRBV19 and TRBJ1-5; perhaps TRBD1 as D (5 bases). This sequence originates from a person between 18 and 75 years old in good health. CDR3 region: CASSIGAVNQPQHF. DNA of the CDR3: TGTGCCAGTAGTATCGGGGCCGTTAATCAGCCCCAGCATTTT.